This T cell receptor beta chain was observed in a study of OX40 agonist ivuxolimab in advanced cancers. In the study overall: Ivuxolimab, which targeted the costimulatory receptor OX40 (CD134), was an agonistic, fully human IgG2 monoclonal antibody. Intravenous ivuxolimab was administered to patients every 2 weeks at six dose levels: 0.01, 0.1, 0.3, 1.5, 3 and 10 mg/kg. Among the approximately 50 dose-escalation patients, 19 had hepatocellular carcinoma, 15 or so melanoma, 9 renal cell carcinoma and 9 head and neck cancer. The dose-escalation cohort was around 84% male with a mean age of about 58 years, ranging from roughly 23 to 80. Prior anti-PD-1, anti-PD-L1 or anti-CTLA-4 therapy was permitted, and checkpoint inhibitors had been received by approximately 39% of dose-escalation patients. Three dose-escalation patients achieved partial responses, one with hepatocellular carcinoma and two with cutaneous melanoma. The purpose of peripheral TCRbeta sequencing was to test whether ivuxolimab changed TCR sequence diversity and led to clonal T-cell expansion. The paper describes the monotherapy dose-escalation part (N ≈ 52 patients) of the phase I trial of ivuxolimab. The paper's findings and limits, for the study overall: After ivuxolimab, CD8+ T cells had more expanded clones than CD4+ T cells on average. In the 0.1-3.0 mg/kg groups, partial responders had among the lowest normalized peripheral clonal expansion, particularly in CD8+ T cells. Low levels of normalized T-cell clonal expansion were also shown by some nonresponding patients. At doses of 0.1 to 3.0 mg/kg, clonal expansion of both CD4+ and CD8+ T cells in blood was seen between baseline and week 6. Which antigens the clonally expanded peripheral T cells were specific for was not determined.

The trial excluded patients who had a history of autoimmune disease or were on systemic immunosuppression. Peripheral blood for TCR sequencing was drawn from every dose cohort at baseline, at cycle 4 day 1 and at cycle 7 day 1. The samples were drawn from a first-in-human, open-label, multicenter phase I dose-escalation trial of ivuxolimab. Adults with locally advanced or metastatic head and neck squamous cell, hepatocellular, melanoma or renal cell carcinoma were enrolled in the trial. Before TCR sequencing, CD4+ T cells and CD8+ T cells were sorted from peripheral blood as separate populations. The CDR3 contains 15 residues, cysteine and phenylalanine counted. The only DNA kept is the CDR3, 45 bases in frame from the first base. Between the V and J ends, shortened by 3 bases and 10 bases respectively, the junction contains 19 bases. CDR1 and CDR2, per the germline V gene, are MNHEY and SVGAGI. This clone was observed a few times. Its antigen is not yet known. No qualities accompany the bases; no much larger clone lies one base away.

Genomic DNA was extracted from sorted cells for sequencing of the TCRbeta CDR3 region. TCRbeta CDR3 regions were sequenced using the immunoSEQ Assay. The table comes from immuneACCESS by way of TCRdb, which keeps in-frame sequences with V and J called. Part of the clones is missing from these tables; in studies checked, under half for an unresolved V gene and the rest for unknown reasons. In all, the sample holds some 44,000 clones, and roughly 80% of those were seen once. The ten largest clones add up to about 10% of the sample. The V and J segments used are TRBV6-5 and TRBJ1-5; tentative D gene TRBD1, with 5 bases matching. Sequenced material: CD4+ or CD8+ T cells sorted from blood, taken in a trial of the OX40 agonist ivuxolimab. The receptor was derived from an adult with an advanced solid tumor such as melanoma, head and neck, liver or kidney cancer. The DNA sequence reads TGTGCCAGCAGTTATTCCCTTAGTACAGGCTCACCCCAGCATTTT. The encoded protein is CASSYSLSTGSPQHF.